What follows are 13 T cell receptor beta chains derived from one specimen sequenced in a study of control samples from healthy donors and cancer patients. The method was immunoSEQ multiplex PCR; TCRdb's version includes in-frame clones alone and lacks a portion of them. The sample records 100,000 to 150,000 clones, roughly 89% being singletons. Source material: PBMCs. All receptors come from a man aged 50-60 years with head and neck cancer.

The rearrangement uses TRBV18 and TRBJ2-1; D is unresolved. Germline values: CDR1 KGHSH, CDR2 LQKENI. The CDR3 is 12 residues long. The V and J ends lost 6 bases and 0 bases respectively, with 3 bases between them. The CDR3 loop is CASSGSYNEQFF. The CDR3 DNA follows: TGTGCCAGCTCGGGCTCCTACAATGAGCAGTTCTTC.

V is TRBV18 and J is TRBJ2-7, with TRBD2 identical over 10 bases. The germline V gene has CDR1 KGHSH and CDR2 LQKENI. The V gene end was trimmed by 4 bases and the J gene end by 3 bases; junction bases not matched to a gene: 6. CDR3 length: 15 residues. The CDR3 DNA is TGTGCCAGCTCACTGAGGACTAGCGGACTCTACGAGCAGTACTTC. This codes for CASSLRTSGLYEQYF.

The chain carries TRBV19 and TRBJ2-1, with 9 bases aligning to TRBD2. CDR3 length: 14 residues. V was clipped by 3 bases and J by 6 bases; unmatched bases: 3. Germline V gene lookup returns CDR1 LNHDA and CDR2 SQIVND (reference sequence). The CDR3 DNA reads TGTGCCAGTAGTATCCTAGCGGGGACCAATGAGCAGTTCTTC. Amino acids: CASSILAGTNEQFF.

The rearrangement joins TRBV7-8 to TRBJ1-5, with a possible D match to TRBD1 (5 bases). The germline V gene has CDR1 SGHVS and CDR2 FQNEAQ. The CDR3 is made up of 15 amino acids. The V end was cut by 5 bases, the J end by 2 bases, with 13 bases between. The CDR3 spells CASSPAGVGNQPQHF. The CDR3 bases are TGTGCCAGCAGCCCGGCGGGGGTAGGCAATCAGCCCCAGCATTTT.

This clone was detected once. The chain links TRBV5-5 to TRBJ1-5; D remains unclear. Germline values: CDR1 SGHKS, CDR2 YYEKEE (reference sequence). This CDR3 contains 15 residues. V was pared by 0 bases and J by 0 bases, with 7 bases between. The CDR3 reads CASSLVGYSNQPQHF. The CDR3 nucleotides are TGTGCCAGCAGCTTGGTAGGGTATAGCAATCAGCCCCAGCATTTT.

This clone was counted a single time. V usage is TRBV2 and J usage is TRBJ1-2; unclear D gene. Looked up from germline, CDR1 is SNHLY and CDR2 is FYNNEI. This CDR3 has 14 amino acids. The V and J ends lost 11 bases and 2 bases respectively, with 18 bases between them. This chain's CDR3 is CACARNSQNYGYTF. The CDR3 DNA sequence: TGTGCCTGCGCTAGGAACAGCCAAAACTATGGCTACACCTTC. The whole variable domain, remainder taken from reference TRBV2 and TRBJ1-2, is EPEVTQTPSHQVTQMGQEVILRCVPISNHLYFYWYRQILGQKVEFLVSFYNNEISEKSEIFDDQFSVERPDGSNFTLKIRSTKLEDSAMYFCACARNSQNYGYTFGSGTRLTVV.

The chain carries TRBV7-6 and TRBJ2-7; TRBD1 matches at 9 bases. This CDR3 has 15 amino acids. Trimming cost V 5 bases and J 8 bases; bases outside gene matches: 13. Germline CDR1 SGHVS, CDR2 FNYEAQ. CDR3 amino acids: CASSPGQGLSPKQYF. The CDR3 nucleotides are TGTGCCAGCAGCCCGGGACAGGGTCTCTCCCCCAAGCAGTACTTC.

CDR3 DNA sequence: TGTGCCAGCACAACTCAACCTTACGAGCAGTACTTC. Translated, it gives CASTTQPYEQYF. The rearrangement joins TRBV28 to TRBJ2-7, with D unclear. The CDR3 spans 12 residues. Trimming took off 7 bases at V and 4 bases at J, with 11 bases between the two ends. The germline V gene encodes CDR1 MDHEN and CDR2 SYDVKM. Full variable domain (outside the CDR3, taken from reference TRBV28 and TRBJ2-7): DVKVTQSSRYLVKRTGEKVFLECVQDMDHENMFWYRQDPGLGLRLIYFSYDVKMKEKGDIPEGYSVSREKKERFSLILESASTNQTSMYLCASTTQPYEQYFGPGTRLTVT.

The genes are TRBV28 and TRBJ2-7; 10 bases agree with TRBD2. V dropped 5 bases and J dropped 2; count of bases not matched to a gene: 6. The CDR3 sequence is 15 residues long. The germline V gene encodes CDR1 MDHEN and CDR2 SYDVKM. The CDR3 DNA reads as TGTGCCAGCAGTCCCGCTAGCGGGAGCCCCTACGAGCAGTACTTC. Translated: CASSPASGSPYEQYF.

V and J are TRBV6-2 or TRBV6-3 and TRBJ1-2; D remains ambiguous. The CDR3 covers 12 residues. Germline CDR1 reads MNHEY; CDR2 reads SVGEGT. V shed 5 bases and J shed 0 bases, with 4 bases lying between them. The CDR3 is CASSQSNYGYTF. CDR3 DNA: TGTGCCAGCAGTCAATCTAACTATGGCTACACCTTC.

The chain employs TRBV7-3 and TRBJ2-4; D may correspond to TRBD1 or TRBD2 (5 bases each). Germline lookup yields CDR1 SGHTA and CDR2 FQGTGA. There are 16 residues in the CDR3. Trimming removed 5 bases at V and 8 bases at J, with 22 bases between. In nucleotides, the CDR3 is TGTGCCAGCAGCATTAACGGCGAAGGGGAGAGGGACATTCAGTACTTC. Its protein product is CASSINGEGERDIQYF.

The chain joins TRBV6-5 to TRBJ1-6, with D possibly matching TRBD1 (5 bases). Per germline, CDR1 MNHEY and CDR2 SVGAGI. This CDR3 has 14 amino acids. V was cut by 2 bases and J by 9 bases, with 11 bases left in between. CDR3 nucleotide sequence: TGTGCCAGCAGTTACACGGGGGGTGGTTCACCCCTCCACTTT. Its translation: CASSYTGGGSPLHF.

V and J are TRBV19 and TRBJ2-1, with 9 bases identical to TRBD2. After removal of 1 base from V and 7 bases from J, the junction contained 14 bases not matched to a gene. This CDR3 is 18 amino acids long. Per germline, CDR1 LNHDA and CDR2 SQIVND (reference sequence). CDR3 DNA: TGTGCCAGTAGTATAGGCCCCCCGCTAGCGGGGAGATGGAATGAGCAGTTCTTC. Encoded protein: CASSIGPPLAGRWNEQFF.